The 24 T cell receptor beta chains presented below share a single source sample, sequenced in a study of spatial heterogeneity in lung cancer. Time point in this sample: blood at routine non-recurrence follow-up after resection. TCRdb reprocessed the 5' RACE reads with MiXCR, giving one entry per CDR3 protein. The sample includes tens of thousands of distinct CDR3 sequences, about 10% of them seen just once. This sample comprised PBMCs, obtained at follow-up. All receptors derive from a male donor with early-stage non-small cell lung cancer.

V and J are TRBV12-3 or TRBV12-4 and TRBJ2-7; weak D call: TRBD2 (5 bases). The CDR3 extends over 13 amino acids. Trimming cost V 3 bases and J 2 bases, with 8 bases left between them. CDR3 loop: CASSLRVPYEQYF. CDR3 in DNA: TGTGCCAGCAGTTTGAGGGTCCCCTACGAGCAGTACTTC.

This rearrangement joins TRBV7-9 to TRBJ2-7; D remains ambiguous. The germline V gene encodes CDR1 SEHNR and CDR2 FQNEAQ (reference sequence). This CDR3 is built from 14 residues. V lost 5 bases, J lost 2 bases, and 13 bases lay in between. DNA of the CDR3: TGTGCCAGCAGCCCCCGTGGCCGTCCCTACGAGCAGTACTTC. Translation gives CASSPRGRPYEQYF. Full variable domain (outside the CDR3, taken from reference TRBV7-9 and TRBJ2-7): DTGVSQNPRHKITKRGQNVTFRCDPISEHNRLYWYRQTLGQGPEFLTYFQNEAQLEKSRLLSDRFSAERPKGSFSTLEIQRTEQGDSAMYLCASSPRGRPYEQYFGPGTRLTVT.

The rearrangement joins TRBV12-3 or TRBV12-4 to TRBJ2-3; D not resolved. The CDR3 totals 12 residues. With 8 bases removed from V and 0 bases from J, the gap between germline ends came to 6 bases. The CDR3 spells CASRLSTDTQYF. CDR3 nucleotide sequence: TGTGCCAGCCGCCTGAGCACAGATACGCAGTATTTT.

This clonotype was counted once. A much larger clone differs by one base, so this may be a read error. The CDR3 here is CASSLEGGTEAFF. CDR3 in DNA: TGTGCCAGCAGTTTAGAGGGAGGCACTGAAGCTTTCTTT. V gene TRBV12-3 or TRBV12-4 combines with J gene TRBJ1-1, with D unclear. CDR3 size: 13 residues. V dropped 1 base and J dropped 4 bases, with 7 bases sitting between them.

This clonotype was detected ten times or more. The chain employs TRBV29-1 and TRBJ2-1, with TRBD1 matching over 9 bases. CDR1 is SQVTM, CDR2 ANQGSEA, per germline. This CDR3 contains 13 residues. Losses at the gene ends were 3 bases for V and 7 bases for J; bases not matched to a gene: 4. This chain's CDR3 is CSVEGDRGNEQFF. CDR3 DNA sequence: TGCAGCGTTGAGGGAGACAGGGGGAATGAGCAGTTCTTC.

This clonotype was found a few times. The rearrangement uses TRBV4-3 and TRBJ2-2; 7 bases line up with TRBD1. The trim removed 2 bases at V and 1 base at J, leaving 4 bases unmatched. This CDR3 has 16 residues. Germline CDR1 and CDR2: LGHNA and YSLEER. CDR3 nucleotides: TGCGCCAGCAGCCAAAGGACAGGCCGGAACACCGGGGAGCTGTTTTTT. The encoded protein is CASSQRTGRNTGELFF.

This rearrangement joins TRBV7-2 to TRBJ2-3; 10 bases are shared with TRBD2. The J segment lost 4 bases and the V segment lost 5 bases, leaving 9 bases of the junction unmatched. Germline V gene sequence: CDR1 SGHTA, CDR2 FQGNSA. The CDR3 totals 16 residues. The CDR3 reads CASSHQRGGISDTQYF. The CDR3 DNA follows: TGTGCCAGCAGCCACCAGCGGGGGGGCATTTCAGATACGCAGTATTTT.

This clonotype was found many times. V gene TRBV29-1 combines with J gene TRBJ2-1; 8 bases agree with TRBD2. This CDR3 spans 16 amino acids. Germline V gene lookup returns CDR1 SQVTM and CDR2 ANQGSEA. V lost 7 bases and J lost 7; bases outside the gene matches: 18. The CDR3 DNA sequence: TGCAGCGCCCTGGGCACCGGGAGGGCCGGGGGGAATGAGCAGTTCTTC. It translates to CSALGTGRAGGNEQFF.

This clonotype was observed many times. The V and J genes are TRBV9 and TRBJ2-7; 9 nucleotides match TRBD2. The germline gives CDR1 SGDLS, CDR2 YYNGEE. The CDR3 loop spans 15 amino acids. Losses at the gene ends were 4 bases for V and 5 bases for J; bases not matched to a gene: 10. CDR3 in DNA: TGTGCCAGCAGCCCGGGAGTAGCGGGGGTCCACGAGCAGTACTTC. Amino acids: CASSPGVAGVHEQYF. The full variable domain, with the rest looked up from reference TRBV9 and TRBJ2-7, is DSGVTQTPKHLITATGQRVTLRCSPRSGDLSVYWYQQSLDQGLQFLIQYYNGEERAKGNILERFSAQQFPDLHSELNLSSLELGDSALYFCASSPGVAGVHEQYFGPGTRLTVT.

This clonotype was picked up a small number of times. This chain uses TRBV6-2 or TRBV6-3 with TRBJ2-2; the D is unclear. Germline CDR1 reads MNHEY; CDR2 reads SVGEGT. Trimming removed 2 bases from V and 4 bases from J, with 11 bases in between. The CDR3 totals 15 residues. CDR3 sequence: CASSYPRVGTGELFF. The CDR3 nucleotides read TGTGCCAGCAGTTACCCCAGAGTGGGCACCGGGGAGCTGTTTTTT.

This clonotype was seen a handful of times. The chain employs TRBV4-3 and TRBJ2-1; 7 nucleotides line up with TRBD2. Germline trimming cut 1 base from V and 5 bases from J; bases unmatched to any gene: 14. Germline V gene data show CDR1 as LGHNA and CDR2 as YSLEER. The CDR3 sequence is 18 residues long. The chain's CDR3 is CASSQGKPAGARDNEQFF. The CDR3 bases are TGCGCCAGCAGCCAAGGAAAACCCGCGGGAGCGAGGGACAATGAGCAGTTCTTC.

At least ten counts were recorded for this clonotype. This sequence joins TRBV15 and TRBJ1-3; D remains ambiguous. This CDR3 has 15 residues. Looked up from germline, CDR1 is LNHNV and CDR2 is YYDKDF (reference sequence). V was cut by 0 bases and J by 1 base, with 7 bases left in between. The CDR3 DNA sequence: TGTGCCACCAGCAGAGATAGGACTTCTGGAAACACCATATATTTT. This sequence encodes CATSRDRTSGNTIYF.

The chain is built from TRBV3-1 and TRBJ1-5; no reliable D call. Trimming removed 0 bases at V and 1 base at J, with 4 bases between. The CDR3 is made up of 14 amino acids. The germline V gene encodes CDR1 LGHDT and CDR2 YNNKEL (reference sequence). CDR3 DNA sequence: TGTGCCAGCAGCCAAGAGGGGAGCAATCAGCCCCAGCATTTT. Its translation is CASSQEGSNQPQHF.

The chain recombines TRBV7-3 with TRBJ2-1; the match to TRBD2 covers 16 bases. Germline values: CDR1 SGHTA, CDR2 FQGTGA. V shed 0 bases and J 7 bases; nucleotides not matched to a gene: 3. This CDR3 spans 17 amino acids. CDR3 coding DNA: TGTGCCAGCAGCTTAACGGGGACTAGCGGGAGGGCTAATGAGCAGTTCTTC. Residues: CASSLTGTSGRANEQFF.

J is TRBJ1-5 and V is TRBV6-5, with 9 bases lining up with TRBD1. The V and J ends lost 6 bases and 4 bases, in that order; junction bases with no gene match: 7. The length of the CDR3 is 15 residues. CDR1 and CDR2 from the germline V gene are MNHEY and SVGAGI. This chain's CDR3 is CASRTGTGSNQPQHF. CDR3 bases: TGTGCCAGCAGGACCGGGACAGGGAGTAATCAGCCCCAGCATTTT.

This clonotype showed up just a few times. CDR3 amino acids: CASSSSGLSTDTQYF. Here the CDR3 DNA reads TGTGCCAGCAGCTCTAGCGGACTTAGCACAGATACGCAGTATTTT. This chain uses TRBV7-2 with TRBJ2-3; TRBD2 matches 7 bases. CDR3 length: 15 residues. Trimming cost V 4 bases and J 0 bases; bases outside gene matches: 4. Germline V gene lookup returns CDR1 SGHTA and CDR2 FQGNSA. The full variable domain, in which reference TRBV7-2 and TRBJ2-3 provide the parts outside the CDR3, is GAGVSQSPSNKVTEKGKDVELRCDPISGHTALYWYRQSLGQGLEFLIYFQGNSAPDKSGLPSDRFSAERTGGSVSTLTIQRTQQEDSAVYLCASSSSGLSTDTQYFGPGTRLTVL.

The chain recombines TRBV5-1 with TRBJ1-3; tentative D call: TRBD1 (5 bases). This CDR3 is 13 amino acids long. Germline loops: CDR1 SGHRS, CDR2 YFSETQ. Trimming took 4 bases from V and 4 from J, leaving 9 bases between them. The CDR3 here is CASSRDWGNTIYF. The DNA for the CDR3 is TGCGCCAGCAGCAGGGACTGGGGAAACACCATATATTTT.

This clonotype occurred many times. This rearrangement joins TRBV25-1 to TRBJ2-7; no reliable D call. Looked up from germline, CDR1 is MGHDK and CDR2 is SYGVNS. The CDR3 extends over 15 amino acids. V lost 3 bases and J 0 bases, leaving 12 bases between the germline ends. The CDR3: CASSDHLLGSYEQYF. The CDR3 DNA follows: TGTGCCAGCAGTGACCATCTATTAGGCTCCTACGAGCAGTACTTC.

This clonotype was detected only a few times. The chain links TRBV28 to TRBJ1-5; 8 positions match TRBD1. The CDR3 covers 18 residues. Germline-derived CDR1 and CDR2 are MDHEN and SYDVKM. V lost 8 bases to trimming and J lost 2 bases; unmatched junction nucleotides: 17. CDR3 residues: CASGDWTGTLKGNQPQHF. CDR3 coding DNA: TGTGCCAGCGGGGACTGGACAGGGACCTTAAAGGGCAATCAGCCCCAGCATTTT.

This clonotype came up many times. The chain couples TRBV27 to TRBJ2-7, with 11 bases fitting TRBD2. CDR3 size: 16 residues. The V gene end was trimmed by 0 bases and the J gene end by 5 bases; junction bases not matched to a gene: 6. CDR1 MNHEY and CDR2 SMNVEV come from the germline V gene (reference sequence). The CDR3 nucleotides read TGTGCCAGCAGTTTATCTGGCTTAGCGGGGGGGAACGAGCAGTACTTC. Translating it yields CASSLSGLAGGNEQYF.

At least ten counts were recorded for this clonotype. This chain uses TRBV7-9 with TRBJ2-7, with no clear D. V dropped 2 bases and J dropped 0 bases, with 8 bases sitting between them. The CDR3 is 14 amino acids. CDR1 and CDR2 from the germline V gene are SEHNR and FQNEAQ (reference sequence). CDR3 in DNA: TGTGCCAGCAGCTTACAACGTCGCTCCTACGAGCAGTACTTC. Translated: CASSLQRRSYEQYF.

The table lists this clonotype with a few counts. The chain combines TRBV7-8 with TRBJ2-3, with TRBD2 identical over 8 bases. Unmatched junction bases numbered 3, after V lost 3 bases and J lost 4 bases. The CDR3 spans 14 residues. Germline CDR1 and CDR2: SGHVS and FQNEAQ. CDR3 DNA: TGTGCCAGCAGCTTGAGCGGGGGCGCAGATACGCAGTATTTT. Encoded protein: CASSLSGGADTQYF.

This clonotype was detected ten times or more. The chain carries TRBV9 and TRBJ2-7; 10 bases map to TRBD2. The length of the CDR3 is 15 residues. With V trimmed by 0 bases and J by 4 bases, 4 bases remained unmatched. The germline gives CDR1 SGDLS, CDR2 YYNGEE. The CDR3 protein is CASSVEGLAPYEQYF. As DNA, the CDR3 is TGTGCCAGCAGCGTAGAGGGACTAGCGCCTTACGAGCAGTACTTC.

This clonotype was seen repeatedly, ten times or more. This chain links TRBV12-3 or TRBV12-4 with TRBJ2-3, with TRBD1 matching over 9 bases. V was clipped by 5 bases and J by 5 bases; unmatched bases: 5. There are 14 residues in the CDR3. The CDR3 reads CASSPGTGLDTQYF. The CDR3 nucleotides are TGTGCCAGCAGTCCCGGGACAGGGCTAGATACGCAGTATTTT.